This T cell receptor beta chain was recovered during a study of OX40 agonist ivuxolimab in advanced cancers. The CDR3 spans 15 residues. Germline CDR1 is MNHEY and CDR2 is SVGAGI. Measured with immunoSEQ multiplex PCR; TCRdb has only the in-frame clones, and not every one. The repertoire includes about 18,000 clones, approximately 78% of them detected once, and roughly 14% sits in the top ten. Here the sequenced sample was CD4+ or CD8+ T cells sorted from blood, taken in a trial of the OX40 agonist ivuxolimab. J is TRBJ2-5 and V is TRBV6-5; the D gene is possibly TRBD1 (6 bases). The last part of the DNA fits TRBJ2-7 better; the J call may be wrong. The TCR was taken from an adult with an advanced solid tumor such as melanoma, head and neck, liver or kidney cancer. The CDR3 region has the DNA TGTGCCAGCAGTTCACAGGGTTACATCTCCTACGAGCAGTACTTC. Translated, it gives CASSSQGYISYEQYF.